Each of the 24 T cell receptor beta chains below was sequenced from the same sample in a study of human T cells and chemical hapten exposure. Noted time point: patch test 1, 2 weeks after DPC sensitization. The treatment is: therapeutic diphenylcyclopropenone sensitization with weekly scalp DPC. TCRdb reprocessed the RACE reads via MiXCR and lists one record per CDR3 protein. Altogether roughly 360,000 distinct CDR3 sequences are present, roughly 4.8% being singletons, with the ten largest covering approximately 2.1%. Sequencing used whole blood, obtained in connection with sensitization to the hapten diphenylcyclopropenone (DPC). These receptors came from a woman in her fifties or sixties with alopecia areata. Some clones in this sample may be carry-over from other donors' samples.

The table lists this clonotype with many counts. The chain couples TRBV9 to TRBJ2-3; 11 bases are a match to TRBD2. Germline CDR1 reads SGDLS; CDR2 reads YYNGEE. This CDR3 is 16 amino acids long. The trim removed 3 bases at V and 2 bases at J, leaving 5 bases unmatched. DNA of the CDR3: TGTGCCAGCAGCGAAGGGACTAGCGGCCACACAGATACGCAGTATTTT. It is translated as CASSEGTSGHTDTQYF.

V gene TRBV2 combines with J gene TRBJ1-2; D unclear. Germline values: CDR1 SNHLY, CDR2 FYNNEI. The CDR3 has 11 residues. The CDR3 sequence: CATTTNYGYTF. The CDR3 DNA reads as TGTGCAACAACAACTAACTATGGCTACACCTTC.

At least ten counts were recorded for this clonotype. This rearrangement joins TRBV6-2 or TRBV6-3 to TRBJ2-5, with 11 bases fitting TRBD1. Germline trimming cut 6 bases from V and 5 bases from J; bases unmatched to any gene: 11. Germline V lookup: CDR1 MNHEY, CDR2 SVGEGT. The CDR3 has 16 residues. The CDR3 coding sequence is TGTGCCAGCAGCCCCTTTGGACAGGGGGCGAAGGAGACCCAGTACTTC. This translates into CASSPFGQGAKETQYF.

CDR3 protein: CATGPGGRSDTQYF. The CDR3 DNA reads TGTGCCACCGGACCCGGGGGGAGATCAGATACGCAGTATTTT. The chain uses TRBV24-1 and TRBJ2-3; 7 nucleotides align to TRBD2. CDR1 is KGHDR, CDR2 SFDVKD, per germline. The CDR3 sequence is 14 residues long. J was trimmed by 4 bases and V by 9 bases; bases with no gene match: 9.

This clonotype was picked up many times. This CDR3 reads CSVVPGQGDSGNTIYF. The DNA of the CDR3 is TGCAGCGTCGTACCGGGACAGGGGGACTCTGGAAACACCATATATTTT. The chain has TRBV29-1 and TRBJ1-3; TRBD1 matches at 11 bases. There are 16 residues in the CDR3. Germline CDR1 is SQVTM and CDR2 is ANQGSEA. V dropped 6 bases and J dropped 0; count of bases not matched to a gene: 7.

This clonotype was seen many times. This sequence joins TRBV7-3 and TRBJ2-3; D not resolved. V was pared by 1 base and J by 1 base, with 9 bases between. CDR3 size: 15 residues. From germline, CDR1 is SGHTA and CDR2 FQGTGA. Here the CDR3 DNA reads TGTGCCAGCAGCTTAATGAGTCAGGGCACAGATACGCAGTATTTT. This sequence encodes CASSLMSQGTDTQYF.

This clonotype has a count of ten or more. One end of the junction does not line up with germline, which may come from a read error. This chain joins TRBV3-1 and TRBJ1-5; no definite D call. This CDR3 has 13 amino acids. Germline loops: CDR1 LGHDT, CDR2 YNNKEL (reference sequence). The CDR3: CASSQDRAQPQHF. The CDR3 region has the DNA TGCGCCAGCAGCCAAGATCGGGCCCAGCCCCAGCATTTT.

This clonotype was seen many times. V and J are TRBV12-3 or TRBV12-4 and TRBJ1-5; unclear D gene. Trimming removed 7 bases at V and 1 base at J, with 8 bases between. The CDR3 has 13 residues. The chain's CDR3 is CASNGLSNQPQHF. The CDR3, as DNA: TGTGCCAGCAATGGGTTAAGCAATCAGCCCCAGCATTTT.

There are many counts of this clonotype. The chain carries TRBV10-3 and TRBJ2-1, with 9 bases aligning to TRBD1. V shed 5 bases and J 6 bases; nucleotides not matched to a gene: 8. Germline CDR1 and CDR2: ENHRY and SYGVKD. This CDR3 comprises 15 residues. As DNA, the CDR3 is TGTGCCATCAGTAACCCCGGGACAGGGTTCAATGAGCAGTTCTTC. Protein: CAISNPGTGFNEQFF.

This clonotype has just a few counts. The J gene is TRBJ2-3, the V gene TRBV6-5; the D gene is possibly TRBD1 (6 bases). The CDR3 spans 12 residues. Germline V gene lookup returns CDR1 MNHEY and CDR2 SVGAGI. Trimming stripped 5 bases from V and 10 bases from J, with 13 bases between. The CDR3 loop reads CASSPGDGSQYF. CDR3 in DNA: TGTGCCAGCAGTCCAGGGGATGGCTCGCAGTATTTT.

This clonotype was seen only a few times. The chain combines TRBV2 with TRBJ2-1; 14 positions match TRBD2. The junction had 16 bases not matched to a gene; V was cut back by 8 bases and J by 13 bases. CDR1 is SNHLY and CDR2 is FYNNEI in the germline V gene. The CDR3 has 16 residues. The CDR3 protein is CASAGGGLAGVQGQFF. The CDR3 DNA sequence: TGTGCCAGCGCCGGAGGGGGACTAGCGGGGGTCCAAGGACAGTTCTTC.

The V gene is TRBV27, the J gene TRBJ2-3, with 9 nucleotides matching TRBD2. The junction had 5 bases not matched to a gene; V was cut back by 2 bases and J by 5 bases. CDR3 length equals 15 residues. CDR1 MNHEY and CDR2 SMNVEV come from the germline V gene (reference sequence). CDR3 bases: TGTGCCAGCAGTTTACGAACTAGCGGGCAAGATACGCAGTATTTT. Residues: CASSLRTSGQDTQYF.

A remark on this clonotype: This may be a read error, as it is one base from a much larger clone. CDR3 sequence (DNA): TGTGCCAGCACCCCCCCTTCGGCAGGGGGCATCAATTCACCCCTCCACTTT. This sequence encodes CASTPPSAGGINSPLHF. The rearrangement uses TRBV5-5 and TRBJ1-6; 8 nucleotides match TRBD1. J lost 7 bases, V lost 6 bases, and 15 bases had no gene match. Germline CDR1 and CDR2: SGHKS and YYEKEE (reference sequence). This CDR3 is 17 amino acids long.

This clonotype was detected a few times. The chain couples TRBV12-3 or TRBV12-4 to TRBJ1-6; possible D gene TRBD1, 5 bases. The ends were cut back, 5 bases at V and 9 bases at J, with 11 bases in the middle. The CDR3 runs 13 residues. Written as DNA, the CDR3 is TGTGCCAGCAGTGGGGGGACTCTTTCACCCCTCCACTTT. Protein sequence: CASSGGTLSPLHF.

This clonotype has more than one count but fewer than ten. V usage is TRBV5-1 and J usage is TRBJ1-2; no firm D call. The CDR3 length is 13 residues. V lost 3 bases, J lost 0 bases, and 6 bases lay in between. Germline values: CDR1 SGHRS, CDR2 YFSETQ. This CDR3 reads CASSWEANYGYTF. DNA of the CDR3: TGCGCCAGCAGCTGGGAAGCTAACTATGGCTACACCTTC.

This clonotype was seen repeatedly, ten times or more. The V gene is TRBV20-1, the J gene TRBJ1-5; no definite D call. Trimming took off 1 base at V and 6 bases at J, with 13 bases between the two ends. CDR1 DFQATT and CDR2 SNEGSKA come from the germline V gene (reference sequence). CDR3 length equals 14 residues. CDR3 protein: CSARGGKESQPQHF. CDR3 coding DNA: TGCAGTGCTAGAGGGGGTAAGGAATCTCAGCCCCAGCATTTT.

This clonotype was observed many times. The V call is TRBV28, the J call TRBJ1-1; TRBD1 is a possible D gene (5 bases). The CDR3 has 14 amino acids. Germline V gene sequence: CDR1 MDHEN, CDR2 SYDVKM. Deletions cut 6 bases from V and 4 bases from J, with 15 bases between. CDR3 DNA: TGTGCCAGCAGATCGGGACGGTTGGGCACTGAAGCTTTCTTT. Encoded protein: CASRSGRLGTEAFF.

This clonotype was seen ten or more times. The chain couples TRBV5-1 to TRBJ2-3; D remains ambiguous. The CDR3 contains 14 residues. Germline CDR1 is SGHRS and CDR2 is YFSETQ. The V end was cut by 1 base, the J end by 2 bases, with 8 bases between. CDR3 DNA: TGCGCCAGCAGCTTGAGCCGTCTCACAGATACGCAGTATTTT. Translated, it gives CASSLSRLTDTQYF. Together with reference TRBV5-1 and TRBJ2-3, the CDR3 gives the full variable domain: KAGVTQTPRYLIKTRGQQVTLSCSPISGHRSVSWYQQTPGQGLQFLFEYFSETQRNKGNFPGRFSGRQFSNSRSEMNVSTLELGDSALYLCASSLSRLTDTQYFGPGTRLTVL.

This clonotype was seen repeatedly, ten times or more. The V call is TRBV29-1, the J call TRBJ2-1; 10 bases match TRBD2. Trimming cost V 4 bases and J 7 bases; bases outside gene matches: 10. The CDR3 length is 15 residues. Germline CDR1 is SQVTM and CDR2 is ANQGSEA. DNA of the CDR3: TGCAGCGTTGCTCTAGCGGGGGCGGTGAAGAATGAGCAGTTCTTC. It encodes CSVALAGAVKNEQFF.

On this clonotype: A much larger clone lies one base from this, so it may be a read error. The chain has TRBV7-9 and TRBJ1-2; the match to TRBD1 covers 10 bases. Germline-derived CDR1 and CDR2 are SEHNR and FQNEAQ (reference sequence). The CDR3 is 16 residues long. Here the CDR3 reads CASSLGSRQGAGGFTF. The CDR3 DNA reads TGTGCCAGCAGCTTAGGCTCTCGACAGGGGGCCGGCGGCTTCACCTTC.

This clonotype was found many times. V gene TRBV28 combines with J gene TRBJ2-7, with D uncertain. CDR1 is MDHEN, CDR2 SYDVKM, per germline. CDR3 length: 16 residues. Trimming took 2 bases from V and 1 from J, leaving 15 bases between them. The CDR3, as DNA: TGTGCCAGCAGTTTAGGTCCGCGGAACCCTTCCTACGAGCAGTACTTC. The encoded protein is CASSLGPRNPSYEQYF. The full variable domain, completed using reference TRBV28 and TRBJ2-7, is DVKVTQSSRYLVKRTGEKVFLECVQDMDHENMFWYRQDPGLGLRLIYFSYDVKMKEKGDIPEGYSVSREKKERFSLILESASTNQTSMYLCASSLGPRNPSYEQYFGPGTRLTVT.

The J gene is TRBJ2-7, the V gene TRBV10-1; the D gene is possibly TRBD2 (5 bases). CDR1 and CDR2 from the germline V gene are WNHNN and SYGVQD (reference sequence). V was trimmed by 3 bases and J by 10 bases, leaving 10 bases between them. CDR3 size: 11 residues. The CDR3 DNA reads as TGCGCCAGCAGTGATGGGAGCTTCCAGTACTTC. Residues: CASSDGSFQYF.

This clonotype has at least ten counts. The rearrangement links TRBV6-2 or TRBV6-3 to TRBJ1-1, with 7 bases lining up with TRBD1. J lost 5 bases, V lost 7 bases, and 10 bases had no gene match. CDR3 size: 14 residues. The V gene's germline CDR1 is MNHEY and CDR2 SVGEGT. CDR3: CASNKGAEGTEAFF. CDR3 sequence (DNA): TGTGCCAGCAACAAGGGGGCGGAAGGGACTGAAGCTTTCTTT.

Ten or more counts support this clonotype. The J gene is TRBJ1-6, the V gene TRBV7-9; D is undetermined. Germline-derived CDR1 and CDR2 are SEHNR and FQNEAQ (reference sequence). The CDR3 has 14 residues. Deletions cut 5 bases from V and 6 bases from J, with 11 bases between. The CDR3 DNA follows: TGTGCCAGCAGCCCAGACGTAGTTAATTCACCCCTCCACTTT. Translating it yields CASSPDVVNSPLHF.